Below, one T cell receptor beta chain is given with its context. Its cognate antigen has yet to be identified. No clone much larger than this one lies a single base away; base qualities are absent. This sample is drawn from a study of cytomegalovirus exposure and HLA in healthy donors (dated by TCRdb to about 2017). Study-wide context: According to a later analysis, the 120 or so validation repertoires were produced on the same platform as the roughly 600 repertoires of the first cohort. The study was designed to test whether signatures of past pathogen exposure could be identified by cataloging public T cell receptors. Besides the first cohort of approximately 670 subjects, a separate validation cohort made up of roughly 120 different subjects was used. To predict cytomegalovirus infection status, the study brought together high-throughput TCR immunosequencing, statistical association of individual TCRs with disease status, and machine learning. Here is what the overall study found, with its caveats: In vitro tests confirmed that a few of the cytomegalovirus-associated TCR beta chains recognize cytomegalovirus antigens. The study listed approximately 150 TCR beta chains as associated with cytomegalovirus. The classifier was reported to diagnose cytomegalovirus status with high specificity and sensitivity in both the original cohort and the validation cohort. The validation cohort had no HLA typing available for a later analysis, so co-occurrence within that cohort was assessed over all 130 or so repertoires. Of the cluster scores, around 95% were above 0 in a later analysis, which found that TCRs clustered in the first cohort also tended to co-occur in the 95 to 150 validation repertoires. While some public TCRs were present in many individuals, most TCR sequences turned up only very rarely across donors. The authors suggested that the approach could potentially be extended to other disease states and immunological phenotypes.

CDR1 and CDR2, per the germline V gene (reference sequence), are PRHDT and FYEKMQ. Counted from cysteine to phenylalanine, this CDR3 has 15 amino acids. Left in the record is the CDR3 DNA by itself, 45 bases read in frame from the first base. V lost 5 bases and J lost 4 bases; the stretch between them is 15 bases long. Separate from the approximately 670-subject first cohort, the validation cohort of about 110 subjects was the group to which the donors belonged. Receptor libraries were prepared by the immunoSEQ multiplex PCR assay. The original pipeline was this. A statistical classification framework was built to diagnose cytomegalovirus status from the catalog of TCR beta chain sequences. Drawn from immuneACCESS, this table holds only the in-frame rearrangements with V and J called that TCRdb kept. Clones are partly lost; checked studies trace under half to an unresolved V gene and leave the rest unexplained. V, J and clone size derive from that table, while D and trimming were established from the DNA sequence. In all, the sample holds some 80,000 clones, and less than 96% of those were seen once. The ten largest clones add up to over 1.5% of the sample.

The sequencing input was PBMCs. The TCR originated in a man between 18 and 35 years old in good health and CMV-seropositive. This receptor chain uses TRBV13 and TRBJ1-3; the D gene is perhaps TRBD1, from 6 matching bases. The DNA reads TGTGCCAGCAGCCTGGGTACAGGGACCGGAAACACCATATATTTT. Protein translation: CASSLGTGTGNTIYF.